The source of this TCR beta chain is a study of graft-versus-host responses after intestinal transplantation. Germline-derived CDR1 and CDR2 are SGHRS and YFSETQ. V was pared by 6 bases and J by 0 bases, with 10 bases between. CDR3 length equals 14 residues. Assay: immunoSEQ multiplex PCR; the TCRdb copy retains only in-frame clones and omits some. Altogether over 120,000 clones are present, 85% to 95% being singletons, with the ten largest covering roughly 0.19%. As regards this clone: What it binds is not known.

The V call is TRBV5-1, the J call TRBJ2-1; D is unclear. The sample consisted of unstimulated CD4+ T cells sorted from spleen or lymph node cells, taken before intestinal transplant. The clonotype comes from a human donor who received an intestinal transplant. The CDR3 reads CASTTDNSYNEQFF. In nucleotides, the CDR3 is TGCGCCAGCACAACCGACAACTCCTACAATGAGCAGTTCTTC.